These 32 T cell receptor beta chains came from one sample sequenced in a study of radiotherapy plus CTLA-4 blockade in lung cancer. Profiling relied on immunoSEQ multiplex PCR, and the TCRdb table lists in-frame clones only, not all of them. The table includes some 110,000 clones, nearly 80% detected once. The source material was peripheral blood, sampled from a patient treated with radiotherapy plus ipilimumab. These TCRs come from a human donor with non-small cell lung cancer who had a partial response to radiotherapy plus ipilimumab.

The chain carries TRBV28 and TRBJ2-7, with 10 bases fitting TRBD1. The V gene end was trimmed by 6 bases and the J gene end by 1 base; junction bases not matched to a gene: 6. Germline V gene lookup returns CDR1 MDHEN and CDR2 SYDVKM. This CDR3 comprises 15 residues. CDR3 region: CASSPGQGRSYEQYF. CDR3 coding DNA: TGTGCCAGCAGCCCGGGACAGGGGCGATCCTACGAGCAGTACTTC.

The rearrangement links TRBV28 to TRBJ1-1; 8 nucleotides agree with TRBD1. V trimming: 5 bases; J trimming: 5 bases; junction bases outside the gene matches: 7. CDR1 is MDHEN and CDR2 is SYDVKM in the germline V gene. This CDR3 comprises 14 residues. The CDR3 DNA reads as TGTGCCAGCAGTCTGGACAGGGTTCGGACTGAAGCTTTCTTT. Amino acids: CASSLDRVRTEAFF.

The chain carries TRBV4-2 and TRBJ1-2, with TRBD1 identical over 9 bases. Germline V gene sequence: CDR1 LGHNA, CDR2 YNFKEQ. After removal of 3 bases from V and 6 bases from J, the junction contained 5 bases not matched to a gene. This CDR3 has 14 residues. The CDR3 nucleotides are TGTGCCAGCAGCCACCTGACAGGGGGTAATGGCTACACCTTC. Protein: CASSHLTGGNGYTF.

The chain has TRBV9 and TRBJ2-5; 15 bases fit TRBD2. V was clipped by 4 bases and J by 4 bases; unmatched bases: 2. This CDR3 has 15 amino acids. In germline, CDR1 is SGDLS, CDR2 YYNGEE. The DNA of the CDR3 is TGTGCCAGCAGCTTGGGACTAGCGGGAGGAGAGACCCAGTACTTC. Its protein is CASSLGLAGGETQYF.

V usage is TRBV11-2 and J usage is TRBJ1-2; D perhaps matches TRBD1 (6 bases). Trimming removed 1 base from V and 2 bases from J, with 11 bases in between. The CDR3 consists of 15 residues. The germline V gene has CDR1 SGHAT and CDR2 FQNNGV. This CDR3 reads CASSLVPGHNYGYTF. Written as DNA, the CDR3 is TGTGCCAGCAGCTTAGTCCCGGGACACAACTATGGCTACACCTTC.

The gene calls are TRBV2 and TRBJ2-5; 9 bases map to TRBD1. With V trimmed by 6 bases and J by 7 bases, 12 bases remained unmatched. This CDR3 is 15 amino acids long. Looked up from germline, CDR1 is SNHLY and CDR2 is FYNNEI. The CDR3 nucleotides are TGTGCCAGCAGGCTTAACAGGGGGCCTCGGGTGACCCAGTACTTC. Its protein product is CASRLNRGPRVTQYF.

V usage is TRBV7-9 and J usage is TRBJ2-7; a weak D match, TRBD1 (5 bases). Germline V lookup: CDR1 SEHNR, CDR2 FQNEAQ (reference sequence). CDR3 length equals 15 residues. With 0 bases removed from V and 3 bases from J, the gap between germline ends came to 12 bases. CDR3 protein: CASSLAVGLNYEQYF. Here the CDR3 DNA reads TGTGCCAGCAGCTTAGCGGTGGGGCTTAACTACGAGCAGTACTTC.

The chain recombines TRBV6-4 with TRBJ2-5, with TRBD2 matching 9 bases. The CDR3 is made up of 18 amino acids. Trimming at V came to 8 bases and at J to 3 bases, leaving 19 bases not matched to a gene. CDR1 and CDR2 (germline): MRHNA, SNTAGT. CDR3 in amino acids: CASLLPTRGGREEETQYF. The DNA for the CDR3 is TGTGCCAGCTTACTCCCAACCCGGGGCGGGAGGGAGGAAGAGACCCAGTACTTC.

Comments on this clone: This may come from a read error, since a much larger clone is one base off. The J gene is TRBJ1-3, the V gene TRBV14; 8 bases are shared with TRBD1. The junction had 1 base not matched to a gene; V was cut back by 4 bases and J by 2 bases. Germline lookup yields CDR1 SGHDN and CDR2 FVKESK. CDR3 length: 14 residues. The CDR3 sequence is CASSLGQAGNTIYF. The CDR3 bases are TGTGCCAGCAGCCTGGGACAGGCTGGAAACACCATATATTTT.

The chain joins TRBV25-1 to TRBJ2-2; 8 positions agree with TRBD2. Germline CDR1 reads MGHDK; CDR2 reads SYGVNS. The CDR3 runs 15 residues. Trimming removed 5 bases from V and 4 bases from J; junction bases left unmatched: 6. The CDR3 DNA follows: TGTGCCAGCAGTCGGGGACTAGTAAGCACCGGGGAGCTGTTTTTT. This gives the protein CASSRGLVSTGELFF.

The chain recombines TRBV7-9 with TRBJ1-1, with a possible D match to TRBD1 (6 bases). CDR3 size: 15 residues. CDR1 and CDR2 (germline): SEHNR, FQNEAQ (reference sequence). V was cut by 0 bases and J by 6 bases, with 14 bases left in between. The CDR3 loop is CASSLAESGVSEAFF. DNA for the CDR3: TGTGCCAGCAGCTTAGCTGAGTCAGGGGTTTCTGAAGCTTTCTTT. Based on the CDR3 plus reference TRBV7-9 and TRBJ1-1, the full variable domain is DTGVSQNPRHKITKRGQNVTFRCDPISEHNRLYWYRQTLGQGPEFLTYFQNEAQLEKSRLLSDRFSAERPKGSFSTLEIQRTEQGDSAMYLCASSLAESGVSEAFFGQGTRLTVV.

The J gene is TRBJ1-2, the V gene TRBV4-1; 7 bases are shared with TRBD1. V trimming: 3 bases; J trimming: 6 bases; junction bases outside the gene matches: 10. Germline assignment: CDR1 MGHRA and CDR2 YSYEKL. The CDR3 has 15 residues. The CDR3 is CASSQLGGQVNGYTF. DNA for the CDR3: TGCGCCAGCAGCCAGTTAGGGGGCCAGGTCAATGGCTACACCTTC.

The sample holds many counts of this clone. The CDR3 nucleotides read TGTGCCAGCAGCCCAGGGAAAAAGCCCCAGCCCTCTAGCACAGATACGCAGTATTTT. This translates into CASSPGKKPQPSSTDTQYF. The J gene is TRBJ2-3, the V gene TRBV21-1; the table's D call TRBD1 went unverified against the DNA. TRBV21-1 is annotated as a pseudogene. The CDR3 covers 19 residues.

The V call is TRBV6-5, the J call TRBJ1-2, with a tentative D call TRBD1 (6 bases). V was trimmed by 10 bases and J by 4 bases, leaving 19 bases between them. Germline V gives CDR1 MNHEY, CDR2 SVGAGI. CDR3 size: 14 residues. The CDR3 sequence is CAITQGRMPYGYTF. CDR3 bases: TGTGCCATCACCCAGGGGCGGATGCCCTATGGCTACACCTTC.

This clone was counted between two and nine times. The V and J genes are TRBV5-1 and TRBJ2-5; maybe TRBD2 (6 bases). V lost 0 bases and J 4 bases, leaving 16 bases between the germline ends. The CDR3 is 16 amino acids. Looked up from germline, CDR1 is SGHRS and CDR2 is YFSETQ. The CDR3 loop is CASSLASGQGGETQYF. In nucleotides, the CDR3 is TGCGCCAGCAGCTTGGCCTCGGGGCAGGGAGGAGAGACCCAGTACTTC.

The genes are TRBV7-3 and TRBJ2-1; perhaps TRBD1 as D (5 bases). The CDR3 has 12 amino acids. V lost 8 bases and J 3 bases, leaving 8 bases between the germline ends. Germline CDR1 is SGHTA and CDR2 is FQGTGA. The CDR3 protein is CASADSYNEQFF. The CDR3 nucleotides are TGTGCCAGCGCAGACAGCTACAATGAGCAGTTCTTC. Together with reference TRBV7-3 and TRBJ2-1, the CDR3 gives the full variable domain: GAGVSQTPSNKVTEKGKYVELRCDPISGHTALYWYRQSLGQGPEFLIYFQGTGAADDSGLPNDRFFAVRPEGSVSTLKIQRTERGDSAVYLCASADSYNEQFFGPGTRLTVL.

This chain joins TRBV19 and TRBJ2-1, with D perhaps TRBD1 (6 bases). In germline, CDR1 is LNHDA, CDR2 SQIVND (reference sequence). CDR3 length: 15 residues. V was trimmed by 5 bases and J by 4 bases, leaving 15 bases between them. DNA of the CDR3: TGTGCCAGTAGTCCTACCGGGACACTTTACAATGAGCAGTTCTTC. Protein: CASSPTGTLYNEQFF. Drawing the rest from reference TRBV19 and TRBJ2-1, the complete variable domain is DGGITQSPKYLFRKEGQNVTLSCEQNLNHDAMYWYRQDPGQGLRLIYYSQIVNDFQKGDIAEGYSVSREKKESFPLTVTSAQKNPTAFYLCASSPTGTLYNEQFFGPGTRLTVL.

The CDR3 coding sequence is TGTGCCAGCGGACAGGGAGAAACTGAAGCTTTCTTT. Encoded protein: CASGQGETEAFF. The rearrangement links TRBV28 to TRBJ1-1; TRBD1 matches at 8 bases. This CDR3 has 12 amino acids. V shed 8 bases and J 5 bases; nucleotides not matched to a gene: 4. From germline, CDR1 is MDHEN and CDR2 SYDVKM.

The J gene is TRBJ2-3, the V gene TRBV9; TRBD2 matches at 13 bases. The CDR3 contains 17 residues. With 4 bases clipped from V and 0 bases from J, the junction kept 5 bases outside the gene matches. Germline values: CDR1 SGDLS, CDR2 YYNGEE. The CDR3 region has the DNA TGTGCCAGCAGCCCGGGGACTAGCGGGACTAGCACAGATACGCAGTATTTT. Residues: CASSPGTSGTSTDTQYF. The full variable domain, its missing parts supplied by reference TRBV9 and TRBJ2-3, is DSGVTQTPKHLITATGQRVTLRCSPRSGDLSVYWYQQSLDQGLQFLIQYYNGEERAKGNILERFSAQQFPDLHSELNLSSLELGDSALYFCASSPGTSGTSTDTQYFGPGTRLTVL.

The rearrangement joins TRBV5-1 to TRBJ2-3; 7 bases agree with TRBD2. V dropped 0 bases and J dropped 2; count of bases not matched to a gene: 9. Germline CDR1 is SGHRS and CDR2 is YFSETQ. The CDR3 is made up of 17 amino acids. The DNA for the CDR3 is TGCGCCAGCAGCTTGGGGGCAATAGCGGGCTTCACAGATACGCAGTATTTT. Translated: CASSLGAIAGFTDTQYF. Looking up the rest from reference TRBV5-1 and TRBJ2-3 gives the full variable domain: KAGVTQTPRYLIKTRGQQVTLSCSPISGHRSVSWYQQTPGQGLQFLFEYFSETQRNKGNFPGRFSGRQFSNSRSEMNVSTLELGDSALYLCASSLGAIAGFTDTQYFGPGTRLTVL.

This clone is a singleton in its sample. Because the CDR3's place on the DNA is in doubt, the DNA is left out and the CDR3 is given as listed by TCRdb. The chain uses TRBV7-2 and TRBJ1-1; the table's D call, TRBD1, was not checked against the DNA. The CDR3 has 14 amino acids, counting both end residues. Germline V gene data show CDR1 as SGHTA and CDR2 as FQGNSA. CDR3 amino acids: CASSLRWAQGTTFF.

V and J are TRBV6-5 and TRBJ1-5; TRBD1 might be the D (5 bases). Trimming took 11 bases from V and 1 from J, leaving 9 bases between them. The CDR3 contains 12 residues. Germline loops: CDR1 MNHEY, CDR2 SVGAGI. CDR3 in DNA: TGTGCCTCGGCAGGGAGCAATCAGCCCCAGCATTTT. Translation: CASAGSNQPQHF.

This clone has only one observation. V is TRBV7-8 and J is TRBJ1-1; a weak D match, TRBD1 (6 bases). The germline gives CDR1 SGHVS, CDR2 FQNEAQ. The germline V and J ends were trimmed by 5 bases and 1 base, with 17 bases remaining between them. The CDR3 has 16 residues. The CDR3 protein is CASSPGFWTENTEAFF. The CDR3, as DNA: TGTGCCAGCAGCCCTGGATTTTGGACAGAGAACACTGAAGCTTTCTTT. The entire variable domain, with the rest obtained from reference TRBV7-8 and TRBJ1-1, is as follows: GAGVSQSPRYKVAKRGQDVALRCDPISGHVSLFWYQQALGQGPEFLTYFQNEAQLDKSGLPSDRFFAERPEGSVSTLKIQRTQQEDSAVYLCASSPGFWTENTEAFFGQGTRLTVV.

Note on this clone: In this CDR3 the conserved last residue, phenylalanine or tryptophan, is missing, so a read error is likely. The limits of the CDR3 on the DNA are not certain, so only TCRdb's listed CDR3 is given. The chain recombines TRBV9 with TRBJ2-4; the DNA was not used to check the table's D call, TRBD2. From germline, CDR1 is SGDLS and CDR2 YYNGEE. The CDR3 spans 18 residues, counting both ends. CDR3 region: CASSVGRVSYHSSGTVAY.

The chain recombines TRBV7-2 with TRBJ2-3; D call uncertain. Per germline, CDR1 SGHTA and CDR2 FQGNSA. Trimming shortened V by 4 bases and J by 6 bases, and 14 bases separated the two germline ends. The CDR3 totals 14 residues. Here the CDR3 DNA reads TGTGCCAGCAGCTCATCTCGGTCTGCGGATACGCAGTATTTT. Translating it yields CASSSSRSADTQYF.

The rearrangement uses TRBV11-2 and TRBJ1-5; TRBD1 might be the D (5 bases). Trimming left V 0 bases short and J 2 bases short, with 8 bases between. The CDR3 extends over 15 amino acids. From germline, CDR1 is SGHAT and CDR2 FQNNGV. The CDR3 spells CASSLDRDGNQPQHF. CDR3 DNA sequence: TGTGCCAGCAGCTTAGACAGGGATGGCAATCAGCCCCAGCATTTT.

This clone showed up just a few times. The genes are TRBV27 and TRBJ2-7; TRBD1 matches 7 bases. The V gene's germline CDR1 is MNHEY and CDR2 SMNVEV (reference sequence). The CDR3 totals 16 residues. J was trimmed by 0 bases and V by 0 bases; bases with no gene match: 5. Here the CDR3 reads CASSLSGTDSSYEQYV. The CDR3 DNA is TGTGCCAGCAGTTTATCAGGGACAGATAGCTCCTACGAGCAGTACGTC.

This clone occurred a few times. The chain has TRBV6-1 and TRBJ1-2, with 7 bases aligning to TRBD1. The CDR3 length is 15 residues. The V gene end was trimmed by 6 bases and the J gene end by 4 bases; junction bases not matched to a gene: 11. Germline CDR1 reads MNHNS; CDR2 reads SASEGT. The CDR3 loop reads CASSPGQLKPYGYTF. The CDR3 DNA is TGTGCCAGCAGCCCGGGACAGTTGAAGCCCTATGGCTACACCTTC.

The chain has TRBV19 and TRBJ1-1, with D possibly being TRBD1 (5 bases). With 6 bases removed from V and 9 bases from J, the gap between germline ends came to 11 bases. From germline, CDR1 is LNHDA and CDR2 SQIVND (reference sequence). CDR3 length: 11 residues. CDR3 sequence reads: CASSISGQAFF. In DNA, the CDR3 is TGTGCCAGTAGCATTTCAGGGCAAGCTTTCTTT.

This clone occurred a few times. The genes are TRBV6-1 and TRBJ2-3; D gene ambiguous. This CDR3 spans 14 amino acids. The ends were cut back, 4 bases at V and 0 bases at J, with 8 bases in the middle. Germline CDR1 is MNHNS and CDR2 is SASEGT. The CDR3 is CASSAQTSTDTQYF. The CDR3 coding sequence is TGTGCCAGCAGTGCCCAGACTAGCACAGATACGCAGTATTTT.

The rearrangement links TRBV28 to TRBJ2-2, with D perhaps matching TRBD2 (5 bases). CDR1 is MDHEN, CDR2 SYDVKM, per germline. V shed 6 bases and J shed 14 bases, with 16 bases lying between them. The CDR3 runs 12 residues. Here the CDR3 reads CASRSNIGKLFF. CDR3 bases: TGTGCCAGCAGATCCAATATCGGGAAACTGTTTTTT.

V gene TRBV5-1 combines with J gene TRBJ1-2; tentatively, D is TRBD1 (6 bases). Germline CDR1 is SGHRS and CDR2 is YFSETQ. The ends were cut back, 4 bases at V and 4 bases at J, with 14 bases in the middle. The CDR3 is made up of 14 amino acids. CDR3 sequence reads: CASSPQDSSYGYTF. The CDR3 DNA reads TGCGCCAGCAGCCCTCAGGACAGCTCCTATGGCTACACCTTC.